The rows below give T cell receptor beta chains drawn from one sample of a study of blood T cell repertoires in COVID-19. The assay was immunoSEQ multiplex PCR, and TCRdb's table has in-frame clones only and misses some. The table has 350,000 to 400,000 clones, 80% to 90% seen once; the top ten hold 1.5% to 2.5%. Input material: PBMCs or T cells enriched from blood (not recorded which). These receptors all come from a man in his forties or fifties in a cohort exposed to, infected with or recovered from COVID-19 (not recorded which). The CDR3 runs from the conserved cysteine through the conserved F or W. A D gene is named only where the DNA matches it firmly. Part of the rows lack a size; the others show once, few, many or a class for expanded clones.

>TRBV5-1|TRBJ2-2|-|TRBD1
CASTRGTANTGELFF
TGCGCCAGCACCAGGGGGACGGCGAACACCGGGGAGCTGTTTTTT
>TRBV5-4|TRBJ2-7|-|TRBD1
CASSSGTGGPYEQYF
TGTGCCAGCAGCTCTGGGACAGGGGGACCCTACGAGCAGTACTTC
>TRBV5-1|TRBJ2-2|-|TRBD1
CASSRDRVETGELFF
TGCGCCAGCAGCAGGGACAGGGTAGAGACCGGGGAGCTGTTTTTT
>TRBV3-1/TRBV3-2|TRBJ1-2|-|-
CASSQLTGPNYGYTF
TGTGCCAGCAGCCAGCTGACAGGACCTAACTATGGCTACACCTTC
>TRBV29-1|TRBJ2-7|-|-
CSARESWEQYF
TGCAGCGCCCGAGAATCTTGGGAGCAGTACTTC
>TRBV9|TRBJ2-1|-|TRBD2
CASSIGTTYYNEQFF
TGTGCCAGCAGCATCGGGACTACCTACTACAATGAGCAGTTCTTC
>TRBV24-1|TRBJ2-3|-|-
CATSQGSDTQYF
TGTGCCACCAGCCAGGGGTCAGATACGCAGTATTTT
>TRBV7-3|TRBJ1-2|-|TRBD1
CASSISPTGVDGYTF
TGTGCCAGCAGCATTTCCCCGACAGGGGTGGATGGCTACACCTTC
>TRBV3-1/TRBV3-2|TRBJ1-3|-|TRBD1
CASRQGIGNTIYF
TGTGCCAGCAGACAGGGGATCGGAAACACCATATATTTT
>TRBV3-1/TRBV3-2|TRBJ2-7|-|TRBD2
CASSRLGLASSYEQYF
TGTGCCAGCAGCCGACTAGGACTAGCGAGCTCCTACGAGCAGTACTTC
>TRBV19|TRBJ2-3|-|TRBD1
CASSINHRGGTDTQYF
TGTGCCAGTAGTATAAATCACAGGGGGGGCACAGATACGCAGTATTTT
>TRBV27|TRBJ1-2|-|-
CASRRSGFYGYTF
TGTGCCAGCAGACGCAGCGGGTTCTATGGCTACACCTTC
>TRBV7-2|TRBJ2-7|-|TRBD1
CASSPRQGARDEQYF
TGTGCCAGCAGTCCCCGACAGGGGGCGCGGGACGAGCAGTACTTC
>TRBV6-2/TRBV6-3|TRBJ1-5|-|TRBD1
CASSHRDSWPNQPQHF
TGTGCCAGCAGTCACCGGGACAGTTGGCCCAATCAGCCCCAGCATTTT
>TRBV28|TRBJ1-4|-|-
CASSGVLGRDEKLFF
TGTGCCAGCAGTGGGGTCTTGGGGAGGGATGAAAAACTGTTTTTT
>TRBV7-9|TRBJ2-7|-|-
CATTGTSDSYEQYF
TGTGCCACCACCGGGACAAGCGACTCCTACGAGCAGTACTTC
>TRBV7-7|TRBJ2-5|-|-
CASSLGGRMGRETQYF
TGTGCCAGCAGCTTAGGGGGGAGGATGGGACGAGAGACCCAGTACTTC
>TRBV5-4|TRBJ2-3|once|TRBD1
CASSLDRGPRTDTQYF
TGTGCCAGCAGCTTGGACAGGGGGCCCCGCACAGATACGCAGTATTTT
>TRBV19|TRBJ1-2|-|-
CASSIVPGYYGYTF
TGTGCCAGTAGTATAGTTCCAGGATACTATGGCTACACCTTC
>TRBV6-5|TRBJ2-1|once|-
CASTGDNEQFF
TGTGCCAGCACCGGGGACAATGAGCAGTTCTTC
>TRBV6-5|TRBJ2-2|-|-
CASKNQVGELFF
TGTGCCAGCAAGAACCAGGTCGGGGAGCTGTTTTTT
>TRBV7-8|TRBJ2-5|few|TRBD2
CASSLEGGRTETQYF
TGTGCCAGCAGCTTAGAAGGCGGGAGGACTGAGACCCAGTACTTC
>TRBV5-1|TRBJ2-7|few|TRBD2
CASSYSGSSYEQYF
TGCGCCAGCAGCTACAGCGGGAGCTCCTACGAGCAGTACTTC
>TRBV5-4|TRBJ2-2|-|-
CASSLGLPLGGTGELFF
TGTGCCAGCAGCTTGGGACTACCCCTAGGAGGAACCGGGGAGCTGTTTTTT
>TRBV10-3|TRBJ1-1|few|TRBD1
CAIRSTGGRDTEAFF
TGTGCCATCAGGTCGACAGGGGGCAGAGACACTGAAGCTTTCTTT